The rows below give T cell receptor beta chains drawn from one sample of a study of blood T cell repertoires in COVID-19. Data came from immunoSEQ multiplex PCR; TCRdb stores just in-frame clones and leaves some out. The data hold 390,000 or so clones, with just under 90% observed a single time. Sequencing was carried out using PBMCs or T cells enriched from blood (not recorded which). The receptor source for this set is a woman aged 45-60 years who had recovered from COVID-19. The CDR3 runs from the conserved cysteine through the conserved F or W. D genes are given only for firm matches. Rows may omit the clone size; those that give it use once, few, many or a size class.

j_gene: TRBJ1-2
v_gene: TRBV4-3
d_gene: TRBD1
abundance: NA
CDR3aa: CASSRWTGVYGYTF
CDR3nt: TGCGCCAGCAGCCGCTGGACAGGGGTTTATGGCTACACCTTC

j_gene: TRBJ2-7
v_gene: TRBV6-1
d_gene: NA
abundance: NA
CDR3aa: CASSEIGNSYEQYF
CDR3nt: TGTGCCAGCAGTGAAATTGGCAACTCCTACGAGCAGTACTTC

j_gene: TRBJ1-1
v_gene: TRBV6-5
d_gene: NA
abundance: NA
CDR3aa: CASSYSSRTEAFF
CDR3nt: TGTGCCAGCAGTTACTCGTCCAGGACTGAAGCTTTCTTT

j_gene: TRBJ1-2
v_gene: TRBV7-6
d_gene: NA
abundance: NA
CDR3aa: CASSFLSTHVNYGYTF
CDR3nt: TGTGCCAGCAGCTTTCTTTCGACACACGTTAACTATGGCTACACCTTC

j_gene: TRBJ1-5
v_gene: TRBV2
d_gene: NA
abundance: NA
CDR3aa: CASGIGGNQPQHF
CDR3nt: TGTGCCAGCGGGATAGGGGGCAATCAGCCCCAGCATTTT

j_gene: TRBJ2-2
v_gene: TRBV3-1/TRBV3-2
d_gene: NA
abundance: NA
CDR3aa: CASSQVEGAGELFF
CDR3nt: TGTGCCAGCAGCCAAGTTGAGGGGGCCGGGGAGCTGTTTTTT

j_gene: TRBJ1-1
v_gene: TRBV29-1
d_gene: NA
abundance: NA
CDR3aa: CSVEALTEAFF
CDR3nt: TGCAGCGTTGAGGCTTTGACTGAAGCTTTCTTT

j_gene: TRBJ1-1
v_gene: TRBV19
d_gene: TRBD1
abundance: NA
CDR3aa: CASKVQGRGTEAFF
CDR3nt: TGTGCCAGTAAGGTACAGGGGCGAGGGACTGAAGCTTTCTTT

j_gene: TRBJ1-2
v_gene: TRBV7-9
d_gene: TRBD1
abundance: NA
CDR3aa: CASSLIGGQGIHGYTF
CDR3nt: TGTGCCAGCAGCTTAATTGGCGGACAGGGCATTCATGGCTACACCTTC

j_gene: TRBJ2-1
v_gene: TRBV7-3
d_gene: TRBD2
abundance: few
CDR3aa: CASSLTSGALNEQFF
CDR3nt: TGTGCCAGCAGCTTAACTAGCGGGGCCCTCAATGAGCAGTTCTTC

j_gene: TRBJ1-5
v_gene: TRBV28
d_gene: TRBD1
abundance: few
CDR3aa: CASRTGSGNQPQHF
CDR3nt: TGTGCCAGCCGGACAGGGTCGGGCAATCAGCCCCAGCATTTT

j_gene: TRBJ1-1
v_gene: TRBV7-9
d_gene: TRBD1
abundance: NA
CDR3aa: CASSSVTGDTEAFF
CDR3nt: TGTGCCAGCAGCTCGGTAACAGGGGACACTGAAGCTTTCTTT

j_gene: TRBJ1-4
v_gene: TRBV3-1/TRBV3-2
d_gene: NA
abundance: NA
CDR3aa: CASSPVGGKNEKLFF
CDR3nt: TGTGCCAGCAGCCCGGTCGGGGGGAAGAATGAAAAACTGTTTTTT

j_gene: TRBJ1-3
v_gene: TRBV4-2
d_gene: NA
abundance: NA
CDR3aa: CASSQRSSKQGTGNTIYF
CDR3nt: TGTGCCAGCAGCCAGAGAAGTTCTAAACAGGGCACTGGAAACACCATATATTTT

j_gene: TRBJ1-3
v_gene: TRBV3-1/TRBV3-2
d_gene: NA
abundance: NA
CDR3aa: CASSQEGRGNTIYF
CDR3nt: TGTGCCAGCAGCCAAGAAGGGAGGGGAAACACCATATATTTT

j_gene: TRBJ2-7
v_gene: TRBV19
d_gene: NA
abundance: NA
CDR3aa: CASSREGHEQYF
CDR3nt: TGTGCCAGTAGTAGAGAGGGCCACGAGCAGTACTTC

j_gene: TRBJ2-7
v_gene: TRBV4-1
d_gene: TRBD1
abundance: NA
CDR3aa: CASSQSGTGIYEQYF
CDR3nt: TGCGCCAGCAGCCAATCCGGGACAGGAATCTACGAGCAGTACTTC

j_gene: TRBJ2-1
v_gene: TRBV6-5
d_gene: TRBD2
abundance: NA
CDR3aa: CASSNGLANEQFF
CDR3nt: TGTGCCAGCAGCAATGGACTAGCGAATGAGCAGTTCTTC

j_gene: TRBJ1-1
v_gene: TRBV25-1
d_gene: NA
abundance: NA
CDR3aa: CASRRDSNTEAFF
CDR3nt: TGTGCCAGCCGGAGAGACAGCAACACTGAAGCTTTCTTT

j_gene: TRBJ2-7
v_gene: TRBV12-3/TRBV12-4
d_gene: TRBD1
abundance: NA
CDR3aa: CASSDRAGRYF
CDR3nt: TGTGCCAGCAGTGACAGGGCCGGTCGGTACTTC

j_gene: TRBJ2-7
v_gene: TRBV5-1
d_gene: TRBD1
abundance: few
CDR3aa: CASSSGTGGYEQYF
CDR3nt: TGCGCCAGCAGCTCCGGGACAGGGGGCTACGAGCAGTACTTC

j_gene: TRBJ1-2
v_gene: TRBV28
d_gene: TRBD1
abundance: NA
CDR3aa: CASSSFGGTGVNYGYTF
CDR3nt: TGTGCCAGCAGCTCTTTCGGAGGAACAGGGGTTAACTATGGCTACACCTTC

j_gene: TRBJ2-2
v_gene: TRBV3-1/TRBV3-2
d_gene: NA
abundance: NA
CDR3aa: CASSQDLRGGELFF
CDR3nt: TGTGCCAGCAGCCAAGACCTCCGGGGCGGGGAGCTGTTTTTT

j_gene: TRBJ1-1
v_gene: TRBV19
d_gene: TRBD1
abundance: once
CDR3aa: CASSGGTEAFF
CDR3nt: TGTGCCAGTAGTGGGGGGACAGAGGCTTTCTTT

j_gene: TRBJ1-1
v_gene: TRBV30
d_gene: NA
abundance: NA
CDR3aa: CAWSRELNTEAFF
CDR3nt: TGTGCCTGGAGTAGGGAGCTAAACACTGAAGCTTTCTTT

j_gene: TRBJ2-4
v_gene: TRBV29-1
d_gene: NA
abundance: NA
CDR3aa: CSVEVGLGIQYF
CDR3nt: TGCAGCGTTGAAGTGGGCCTGGGCATTCAGTACTTC